This passage covers 16 T cell receptor beta chains from one sample sequenced in a study of shared clonotypes between healthy human individuals. Measured with immunoSEQ multiplex PCR; TCRdb has only the in-frame clones, and not every one. The data contain some 2.4 million clones, roughly 93% of them singletons. Source material: naive CD4+ T cells from PBMCs. Subset noted: CD45RA+ positively selected. Receptor source: a man between 18 and 29 years old in good health. Some clones in this sample may be carry-over from other donors' samples.

The chain couples TRBV5-1 to TRBJ1-1; D unclear. The CDR3 is 15 amino acids. The germline V gene has CDR1 SGHRS and CDR2 YFSETQ. Trimming took 0 bases from V and 1 from J, leaving 10 bases between them. The CDR3 here is CASSLDNIQNTEAFF. Here the CDR3 DNA reads TGCGCCAGCAGCTTGGATAACATCCAGAACACTGAAGCTTTCTTT.

The rearrangement uses TRBV5-1 and TRBJ1-1, with 7 positions matching TRBD1. Germline V lookup: CDR1 SGHRS, CDR2 YFSETQ. This CDR3 is 13 amino acids long. V was clipped by 0 bases and J by 8 bases; unmatched bases: 4. The CDR3: CASSLEQGQEAFF. The CDR3 DNA sequence: TGCGCCAGCAGCTTGGAACAGGGACAGGAAGCTTTCTTT.

A single count supports this clone. The V gene is TRBV28, the J gene TRBJ1-3, with D uncertain. The CDR3 length is 13 residues. Deletions cut 3 bases from V and 4 bases from J, with 7 bases between. Germline V gives CDR1 MDHEN, CDR2 SYDVKM. CDR3 bases: TGTGCCAGCAGTTTTGGCCAAGGAAACACCATATATTTT. As protein: CASSFGQGNTIYF.

The gene calls are TRBV18 and TRBJ2-2; 11 bases align to TRBD2. Germline V gene sequence: CDR1 KGHSH, CDR2 LQKENI. The CDR3 covers 18 residues. After removal of 1 base from V and 6 bases from J, the junction contained 10 bases not matched to a gene. As DNA, the CDR3 is TGTGCCAGCTCACCACTGTCCCTAGCGGGAGGCCCCCCCGGGGAGCTGTTTTTT. It specifies CASSPLSLAGGPPGELFF.

The chain joins TRBV28 to TRBJ1-3; 7 nucleotides align to TRBD1. This CDR3 is built from 15 residues. The V gene's germline CDR1 is MDHEN and CDR2 SYDVKM. V was clipped by 5 bases and J by 2 bases; unmatched bases: 6. The CDR3 region has the DNA TGTGCCAGCAGTATTGGACAGGCGACTGGAAACACCATATATTTT. It encodes CASSIGQATGNTIYF.

This chain uses TRBV28 with TRBJ2-3, with TRBD2 matching over 13 bases. The trim removed 5 bases at V and 8 bases at J, leaving 1 base unmatched. The CDR3 spans 13 residues. The germline V gene encodes CDR1 MDHEN and CDR2 SYDVKM. The CDR3 loop reads CASSRLAGGTQYF. DNA for the CDR3: TGTGCCAGCAGTCGACTAGCGGGAGGTACGCAGTATTTT.

In its sample, this clone was seen once. The chain couples TRBV4-2 to TRBJ2-3; D is undetermined. The V gene lost 4 bases and the J gene lost 2 bases, with 10 bases spanning the gap. CDR1 is LGHNA, CDR2 YNFKEQ, per germline. The CDR3 totals 14 residues. CDR3 amino acids: CASSPTETTDTQYF. The CDR3 DNA reads as TGTGCCAGCAGCCCGACGGAGACCACAGATACGCAGTATTTT.

The chain carries TRBV4-2 and TRBJ1-1; TRBD1 agrees at 9 bases. This CDR3 is 16 amino acids long. The trim removed 3 bases at V and 3 bases at J, leaving 8 bases unmatched. In germline, CDR1 is LGHNA, CDR2 YNFKEQ. CDR3 residues: CASSHTPTGGDTEAFF. DNA of the CDR3: TGTGCCAGCAGCCATACCCCGACAGGGGGAGACACTGAAGCTTTCTTT.

The J gene is TRBJ2-5, the V gene TRBV7-2; TRBD2 agrees at 11 bases. CDR3 length: 14 amino acids. Germline V gene lookup returns CDR1 SGHTA and CDR2 FQGNSA. V was pared by 8 bases and J by 6 bases, with 8 bases of the junction left unmatched. The CDR3 sequence: CASALAGGLKTQYF. CDR3 DNA sequence: TGTGCCAGCGCCCTAGCGGGAGGTTTGAAGACCCAGTACTTC.

The chain combines TRBV9 with TRBJ2-2, with D possibly matching TRBD1 (5 bases). Germline CDR1 and CDR2: SGDLS and YYNGEE. The ends were cut back, 0 bases at V and 0 bases at J, with 9 bases in the middle. This CDR3 comprises 16 residues. The CDR3 DNA reads as TGTGCCAGCAGCGTAGATCTGGGGCCGAACACCGGGGAGCTGTTTTTT. It is translated as CASSVDLGPNTGELFF.

The chain recombines TRBV19 with TRBJ2-3, with 8 bases lining up with TRBD2. This CDR3 is 17 amino acids long. The V segment lost 5 bases and the J segment 2 bases; nucleotides outside the gene matches: 12. The V gene's germline CDR1 is LNHDA and CDR2 SQIVND (reference sequence). The CDR3 DNA reads TGTGCCAGTAGTTTACTAGCGGTAGGCGGGCTCACAGATACGCAGTATTTT. This gives the protein CASSLLAVGGLTDTQYF. Looking up the rest from reference TRBV19 and TRBJ2-3 gives the full variable domain: DGGITQSPKYLFRKEGQNVTLSCEQNLNHDAMYWYRQDPGQGLRLIYYSQIVNDFQKGDIAEGYSVSREKKESFPLTVTSAQKNPTAFYLCASSLLAVGGLTDTQYFGPGTRLTVL.

With respect to this clone: Other DNA sequences from this sample encode an identical CDR3 as well. CDR3 loop: CATSRDRAQETQYF. The CDR3 DNA sequence: TGTGCCACCAGCAGAGACAGGGCGCAAGAGACCCAGTACTTC. The V and J genes are TRBV15 and TRBJ2-5; the D gene is possibly TRBD1 (5 bases). Germline assignment: CDR1 LNHNV and CDR2 YYDKDF (reference sequence). Trimming cost V 0 bases and J 2 bases, with 7 bases left between them. The CDR3 is made up of 14 amino acids.

The J gene is TRBJ1-2, the V gene TRBV27; D is perhaps TRBD1 (5 bases). The V gene's germline CDR1 is MNHEY and CDR2 SMNVEV (reference sequence). The V and J ends lost 4 bases and 2 bases respectively, with 11 bases between them. This CDR3 comprises 14 residues. CDR3 amino acids: CASSSRDRNYGYTF. The CDR3 bases are TGTGCCAGCAGTTCTCGGGACCGGAACTATGGCTACACCTTC.

The V gene is TRBV6-1, the J gene TRBJ1-2, with a possible D match to TRBD1 (6 bases). Germline CDR1 reads MNHNS; CDR2 reads SASEGT. V lost 8 bases and J 5 bases, leaving 21 bases between the germline ends. This CDR3 region has 15 residues. The CDR3 nucleotides read TGTGCCAGCTCGGACGGGGGGCCGATGAATTATGGCTACACCTTC. It is translated as CASSDGGPMNYGYTF.

The genes are TRBV29-1 and TRBJ1-2; 9 bases map to TRBD1. V was pared by 7 bases and J by 6 bases, with 3 bases of the junction left unmatched. Per germline, CDR1 SQVTM and CDR2 ANQGSEA. The CDR3 sequence is 11 residues long. This chain's CDR3 is CSAGTGNGYTF. DNA of the CDR3: TGCAGCGCCGGGACAGGGAATGGCTACACCTTC. Variable domain in full (rest from reference TRBV29-1 and TRBJ1-2): SAVISQKPSRDICQRGTSLTIQCQVDSQVTMMFWYRQQPGQSLTLIATANQGSEATYESGFVIDKFPISRPNLTFSTLTVSNMSPEDSSIYLCSAGTGNGYTFGSGTRLTVV.

The V call is TRBV5-1, the J call TRBJ1-3; 8 nucleotides align to TRBD1. The length of the CDR3 is 14 residues. CDR1 SGHRS and CDR2 YFSETQ come from the germline V gene. Germline trimming cut 2 bases from V and 3 bases from J; bases unmatched to any gene: 1. The CDR3 region has the DNA TGCGCCAGCAGCTTCGACAGGGGTGGAAACACCATATATTTT. Translated: CASSFDRGGNTIYF.